This is a list of T cell receptor beta chains from one sample in a study of cytomegalovirus exposure and HLA in healthy donors. Produced via immunoSEQ multiplex PCR; TCRdb's table is partial and in-frame only. The data hold around 93,000 clones, with approximately 68% observed a single time. Sequenced input: PBMCs. The receptor set was obtained from a boy aged 5 to 17 in good health and CMV-seropositive. The CDR3 runs from the conserved cysteine through the conserved F or W. A D gene is named only where the DNA matches it firmly. The size field is filled for only some rows; it gives once, few, many or a size class.

clone_size: few; v_call: TRBV5-1; d_call: TRBD1; j_call: TRBJ2-7; cdr3_aa: CASSLIPGTDYEQYF; cdr3_nt: TGCGCCAGCAGCTTAATTCCCGGGACAGACTACGAGCAGTACTTC
clone_size: NA; v_call: TRBV19; d_call: NA; j_call: TRBJ2-7; cdr3_aa: CASSIDVGRTYEQYF; cdr3_nt: TGTGCCAGTAGTATTGACGTGGGGCGGACCTACGAGCAGTACTTC
clone_size: NA; v_call: TRBV7-9; d_call: TRBD2; j_call: TRBJ2-3; cdr3_aa: CASSLEGASGALYTQYF; cdr3_nt: TGTGCCAGCAGCTTAGAGGGGGCTAGCGGGGCCCTTTATACGCAGTATTTT
clone_size: NA; v_call: TRBV30; d_call: NA; j_call: TRBJ1-5; cdr3_aa: CAWSEGPVGARPQHF; cdr3_nt: TGTGCCTGGAGCGAAGGCCCAGTGGGGGCGAGGCCCCAGCATTTT
clone_size: few; v_call: TRBV30; d_call: TRBD1; j_call: TRBJ1-6; cdr3_aa: CAWREQGDGSPLHF; cdr3_nt: TGTGCCTGGAGGGAGCAGGGGGATGGTTCACCCCTCCACTTT
clone_size: once; v_call: TRBV19; d_call: NA; j_call: TRBJ2-2; cdr3_aa: CASSIGQTANTGELFF; cdr3_nt: TGTGCCAGTAGTATAGGACAGACTGCGAACACCGGGGAGCTGTTTTTT
clone_size: once; v_call: TRBV28; d_call: NA; j_call: TRBJ1-2; cdr3_aa: CASTNTGIYGYTF; cdr3_nt: TGTGCCAGCACTAACACAGGGATCTATGGCTACACCTTC
clone_size: NA; v_call: TRBV5-4; d_call: TRBD2; j_call: TRBJ2-1; cdr3_aa: CASRLEASGGYNEQFF; cdr3_nt: TGTGCCAGCAGACTGGAGGCTAGCGGGGGCTACAATGAGCAGTTCTTC
clone_size: NA; v_call: TRBV6-6; d_call: TRBD1; j_call: TRBJ1-1; cdr3_aa: CASSYVQGRTEAFF; cdr3_nt: TGTGCCAGCAGTTACGTACAGGGGCGTACTGAAGCTTTCTTT
clone_size: few; v_call: TRBV29-1; d_call: TRBD1; j_call: TRBJ1-2; cdr3_aa: CSVEGTGSFYGYTF; cdr3_nt: TGCAGCGTTGAGGGGACAGGGTCCTTCTATGGCTACACCTTC
clone_size: NA; v_call: TRBV7-8; d_call: NA; j_call: TRBJ2-2; cdr3_aa: CASSVAASGELFF; cdr3_nt: TGTGCCAGCAGCGTCGCGGCATCCGGGGAGCTGTTTTTT
clone_size: few; v_call: TRBV21-1; d_call: NA; j_call: TRBJ1-1; cdr3_aa: CASPTGGRMNTEAFF; cdr3_nt: TGTGCCAGCCCCACCGGGGGGCGTATGAACACTGAAGCTTTCTTT
clone_size: NA; v_call: TRBV7-2; d_call: TRBD1; j_call: TRBJ1-4; cdr3_aa: CASSFRQGNEKLFF; cdr3_nt: TGTGCCAGCAGCTTTCGACAGGGTAATGAAAAACTGTTTTTT
clone_size: few; v_call: TRBV7-2; d_call: NA; j_call: TRBJ1-1; cdr3_aa: CASRPVGGTAEAFF; cdr3_nt: TGTGCCAGCAGGCCTGTGGGGGGTACGGCTGAAGCTTTCTTT
clone_size: NA; v_call: TRBV9; d_call: TRBD1; j_call: TRBJ2-1; cdr3_aa: CASSVREGQGAYNEQFF; cdr3_nt: TGTGCCAGCAGCGTGAGGGAGGGACAGGGGGCCTACAATGAGCAGTTCTTC
clone_size: NA; v_call: TRBV7-2; d_call: TRBD1; j_call: TRBJ2-7; cdr3_aa: CASRKGGQVREQYF; cdr3_nt: TGTGCCAGCAGAAAAGGAGGACAGGTTCGAGAGCAGTACTTC
clone_size: NA; v_call: TRBV5-6; d_call: NA; j_call: TRBJ1-2; cdr3_aa: CASSLRSTRGYTF; cdr3_nt: TGTGCCAGCAGCTTGCGGAGCACTCGGGGCTACACCTTC
clone_size: few; v_call: TRBV30; d_call: NA; j_call: TRBJ1-1; cdr3_aa: CAWSSPKLGEAFF; cdr3_nt: TGTGCCTGGAGTTCTCCGAAGCTCGGTGAAGCTTTCTTT
clone_size: few; v_call: TRBV21-1; d_call: NA; j_call: TRBJ1-4; cdr3_aa: CASSKEGARDEKLFF; cdr3_nt: TGTGCCAGCAGCAAGGAGGGGGCGCGAGATGAAAAACTGTTTTTT
clone_size: once; v_call: TRBV4-3; d_call: NA; j_call: TRBJ2-1; cdr3_aa: CASSQDGWESPWGNEQFF; cdr3_nt: TGCGCCAGCAGCCAAGATGGGTGGGAGTCACCTTGGGGCAATGAGCAGTTCTTC
clone_size: NA; v_call: TRBV6-1; d_call: TRBD1; j_call: TRBJ2-5; cdr3_aa: CASRTGGWETQYF; cdr3_nt: TGTGCCAGCCGAACAGGGGGCTGGGAGACCCAGTACTTC
clone_size: NA; v_call: TRBV18; d_call: NA; j_call: TRBJ1-4; cdr3_aa: CASSPGPDEKLFF; cdr3_nt: TGTGCCAGCTCACCGGGGCCAGATGAAAAACTGTTTTTT
clone_size: NA; v_call: TRBV2; d_call: TRBD1; j_call: TRBJ2-7; cdr3_aa: CASSHAGTGSYEQYF; cdr3_nt: TGTGCCAGCAGTCACGCCGGGACAGGGAGCTACGAGCAGTACTTC
clone_size: once; v_call: TRBV4-1; d_call: TRBD1; j_call: TRBJ1-2; cdr3_aa: CASSQDRDRRLYGYTF; cdr3_nt: TGCGCCAGCAGCCAAGATAGGGACAGGCGACTCTATGGCTACACCTTC
clone_size: NA; v_call: TRBV2; d_call: NA; j_call: TRBJ2-2; cdr3_aa: CASSDNDRIPGELFF; cdr3_nt: TGTGCCAGCAGTGACAATGACAGGATCCCCGGGGAGCTGTTTTTT
clone_size: NA; v_call: TRBV4-2; d_call: NA; j_call: TRBJ1-2; cdr3_aa: CASSQGTQTSNYGYTF; cdr3_nt: TGTGCCAGCAGCCAAGGGACACAAACCTCTAACTATGGCTACACCTTC
clone_size: few; v_call: TRBV29-1; d_call: TRBD1; j_call: TRBJ2-7; cdr3_aa: CSVSGQGRNEQYF; cdr3_nt: TGCAGCGTTTCCGGACAGGGACGGAACGAGCAGTACTTC
clone_size: NA; v_call: TRBV7-2; d_call: NA; j_call: TRBJ1-5; cdr3_aa: CASSLAGSGSNQPQHF; cdr3_nt: TGTGCCAGCAGCCTGGCAGGTTCAGGAAGTAATCAGCCCCAGCATTTT
clone_size: NA; v_call: TRBV7-9; d_call: NA; j_call: TRBJ2-2; cdr3_aa: CATEMEGTGELFF; cdr3_nt: TGTGCCACCGAGATGGAGGGCACCGGGGAGCTGTTTTTT
clone_size: NA; v_call: TRBV29-1; d_call: TRBD1; j_call: TRBJ1-2; cdr3_aa: CSVEIRQGYGYTF; cdr3_nt: TGCAGCGTTGAGATCCGACAGGGATACGGCTACACCTTC
clone_size: NA; v_call: TRBV5-1; d_call: TRBD1; j_call: TRBJ1-1; cdr3_aa: CASSPDRDSTEAFF; cdr3_nt: TGCGCCAGCAGCCCCGACCGGGACAGCACTGAAGCTTTCTTT
clone_size: NA; v_call: TRBV4-3; d_call: NA; j_call: TRBJ1-1; cdr3_aa: CASSSQGGTEAFF; cdr3_nt: TGCGCCAGCAGCTCCCAAGGGGGCACTGAAGCTTTCTTT
clone_size: NA; v_call: TRBV7-9; d_call: NA; j_call: TRBJ2-7; cdr3_aa: CASSTGRTDRDYEQYF; cdr3_nt: TGTGCCAGCAGCACAGGTCGGACGGACCGCGACTACGAGCAGTACTTC
clone_size: NA; v_call: TRBV2; d_call: TRBD1; j_call: TRBJ2-7; cdr3_aa: CASKVDRGGPYEQYF; cdr3_nt: TGTGCCAGCAAAGTGGACAGGGGGGGGCCCTACGAGCAGTACTTC
clone_size: NA; v_call: TRBV9; d_call: NA; j_call: TRBJ2-1; cdr3_aa: CASSRQDSQTYNEQFF; cdr3_nt: TGTGCCAGCAGCAGACAGGACAGTCAAACCTACAATGAGCAGTTCTTC
clone_size: NA; v_call: TRBV27; d_call: NA; j_call: TRBJ2-7; cdr3_aa: CASSLNGGGSSYEQYF; cdr3_nt: TGTGCCAGCAGTTTAAACGGCGGAGGGAGCTCCTACGAGCAGTACTTC
clone_size: NA; v_call: TRBV9; d_call: NA; j_call: TRBJ1-3; cdr3_aa: CASSPDLRSSGNTIYF; cdr3_nt: TGTGCCAGCAGCCCGGATTTAAGGAGCTCTGGAAACACCATATATTTT
clone_size: NA; v_call: TRBV6-5; d_call: NA; j_call: TRBJ2-5; cdr3_aa: CASRRQKLETQYF; cdr3_nt: TGTGCCAGCAGAAGACAGAAATTAGAGACCCAGTACTTC
clone_size: NA; v_call: TRBV6-1; d_call: TRBD1; j_call: TRBJ1-4; cdr3_aa: CASSGTTGGREKLFF; cdr3_nt: TGTGCCAGCAGTGGGACAACAGGGGGCCGTGAAAAACTGTTTTTT
clone_size: NA; v_call: TRBV11-2; d_call: NA; j_call: TRBJ1-1; cdr3_aa: CASSLGLQGFSLGAFF; cdr3_nt: TGTGCCAGCAGCTTAGGTCTTCAGGGGTTTAGTTTAGGAGCTTTCTTT
clone_size: NA; v_call: TRBV11-2; d_call: NA; j_call: TRBJ1-1; cdr3_aa: CASSLGHGKAFF; cdr3_nt: TGTGCCAGCAGCTTAGGCCACGGGAAAGCTTTCTTT
clone_size: few; v_call: TRBV6-1; d_call: NA; j_call: TRBJ2-7; cdr3_aa: CASSLTGTTYEQYF; cdr3_nt: TGTGCCAGCAGTCTCACCGGGACAACCTACGAGCAGTACTTC
clone_size: NA; v_call: TRBV29-1; d_call: TRBD1; j_call: TRBJ1-1; cdr3_aa: CSAHKGQANAEAFF; cdr3_nt: TGCAGCGCCCATAAAGGACAGGCCAACGCTGAAGCTTTCTTT
clone_size: NA; v_call: TRBV29-1; d_call: NA; j_call: TRBJ2-3; cdr3_aa: CSATGRADTQYF; cdr3_nt: TGCAGCGCTACAGGGCGCGCAGATACGCAGTATTTT
clone_size: NA; v_call: TRBV29-1; d_call: NA; j_call: TRBJ1-2; cdr3_aa: CSVEVGPGGYTF; cdr3_nt: TGCAGCGTTGAAGTGGGGCCGGGTGGCTACACCTTC
clone_size: NA; v_call: TRBV11-2; d_call: NA; j_call: TRBJ2-3; cdr3_aa: CASSLSGRPSTDTQYF; cdr3_nt: TGTGCCAGCAGCTTATCTGGCCGTCCTAGCACAGATACGCAGTATTTT
clone_size: NA; v_call: TRBV6-1; d_call: TRBD1; j_call: TRBJ1-2; cdr3_aa: CASRLGTGNNYGYTF; cdr3_nt: TGTGCCAGCAGACTTGGGACAGGAAATAACTATGGCTACACCTTC
clone_size: few; v_call: TRBV5-1; d_call: NA; j_call: TRBJ2-7; cdr3_aa: CASSLGRVPTYEQYF; cdr3_nt: TGCGCCAGCAGCTTGGGCAGGGTCCCTACCTACGAGCAGTACTTC
clone_size: NA; v_call: TRBV7-2; d_call: NA; j_call: TRBJ1-2; cdr3_aa: CASTTIRGYGYTF; cdr3_nt: TGTGCCAGCACTACCATAAGAGGCTATGGCTACACCTTC
clone_size: NA; v_call: TRBV30; d_call: NA; j_call: TRBJ1-1; cdr3_aa: CAWSTGSMNTEAFF; cdr3_nt: TGTGCCTGGAGTACAGGCTCCATGAACACTGAAGCTTTCTTT
clone_size: NA; v_call: TRBV6-6; d_call: NA; j_call: TRBJ2-7; cdr3_aa: CASSHGTFISYEQYF; cdr3_nt: TGTGCCAGCAGTCACGGGACTTTCATCTCCTACGAGCAGTACTTC
clone_size: NA; v_call: TRBV5-4; d_call: TRBD1; j_call: TRBJ1-1; cdr3_aa: CASSLAGPGQGSAFF; cdr3_nt: TGTGCCAGCAGCTTGGCGGGCCCGGGACAGGGTTCGGCTTTCTTT
clone_size: once; v_call: TRBV19; d_call: TRBD1; j_call: TRBJ1-5; cdr3_aa: CASGTGGAENTDQPQHF; cdr3_nt: TGTGCCAGCGGGACAGGGGGCGCAGAGAACACCGATCAGCCCCAGCATTTT
clone_size: NA; v_call: TRBV9; d_call: NA; j_call: TRBJ2-6; cdr3_aa: CASSAFSGANVLTF; cdr3_nt: TGTGCCAGCAGCGCCTTCTCTGGGGCCAACGTCCTGACTTTC
clone_size: few; v_call: TRBV10-2; d_call: TRBD1; j_call: TRBJ2-7; cdr3_aa: CASSSSLTGISYEQYF; cdr3_nt: TGCGCCAGCAGCTCTAGTCTGACAGGGATCTCCTACGAGCAGTACTTC
clone_size: few; v_call: TRBV27; d_call: TRBD1; j_call: TRBJ1-5; cdr3_aa: CASSLSARGSYSNQPQHF; cdr3_nt: TGTGCCAGCAGTTTAAGCGCCAGGGGGTCTTATAGCAATCAGCCCCAGCATTTT
clone_size: few; v_call: TRBV13; d_call: TRBD1; j_call: TRBJ2-1; cdr3_aa: CASRYGGTGVYNEQFF; cdr3_nt: TGTGCCAGCAGATATGGAGGGACAGGGGTTTACAATGAGCAGTTCTTC
clone_size: NA; v_call: TRBV25-1; d_call: NA; j_call: TRBJ2-1; cdr3_aa: CASSLQGNEQFF; cdr3_nt: TGTGCCAGCAGTTTACAGGGAAATGAGCAGTTCTTC